What follows are 25 T cell receptor beta chains derived from one specimen sequenced in a study of blood T cell repertoires in COVID-19. Measured with immunoSEQ multiplex PCR; TCRdb has only the in-frame clones, and not every one. This sample yields 400,000 to 550,000 clones, of which nearly 90% are seen a single time; almost 2% belongs to the top ten. Sequenced material: PBMCs or T cells enriched from blood (not recorded which). Receptor source: a young woman with acute COVID-19.

J is TRBJ2-7 and V is TRBV18, with a possible D match to TRBD1 (6 bases). Germline values: CDR1 KGHSH, CDR2 LQKENI. The CDR3 runs 15 residues. V was cut by 4 bases and J by 6 bases, with 19 bases left in between. CDR3 nucleotides: TGTGCCAGCTCACTTCGCGAACAGGGAATGGCCGAGCAGTACTTC. Its protein product is CASSLREQGMAEQYF.

Concerning this clone itself: The identical CDR3 is also encoded by other nucleotide sequences in the sample. The chain joins TRBV19 to TRBJ1-1; D is possibly TRBD1 (6 bases). Trimming pared 3 bases from V and 1 base from J, leaving 9 bases between. This CDR3 has 14 residues. Germline-derived CDR1 and CDR2 are LNHDA and SQIVND (reference sequence). CDR3 residues: CASSIGQRNTEAFF. The CDR3 bases are TGTGCCAGTAGTATTGGACAGAGGAACACTGAAGCTTTCTTT.

The chain employs TRBV23-1 and TRBJ2-2; 9 bases map to TRBD1. TRBV23-1 is labeled an ORF, and its function is uncertain. V was clipped by 9 bases and J by 1 base; unmatched bases: 12. This CDR3 contains 17 residues. Here the CDR3 reads CASPQGARERNTGELFF. Here the CDR3 DNA reads TGCGCCAGTCCACAGGGGGCGCGGGAGAGGAACACCGGGGAGCTGTTTTTT.

The gene calls are TRBV29-1 and TRBJ1-1, with 7 bases that match TRBD1. This CDR3 comprises 12 residues. After removal of 6 bases from V and 3 bases from J, the junction contained 4 bases not matched to a gene. Germline CDR1 is SQVTM and CDR2 is ANQGSEA. DNA of the CDR3: TGCAGCGTACAGGGGTCGGACACTGAAGCTTTCTTT. Amino acid sequence: CSVQGSDTEAFF.

The CDR3 nucleotides are TGTGCCAGCAGCCTGGGACAGCCCAAAAACATTCAGTACTTC. Amino acid sequence: CASSLGQPKNIQYF. The chain joins TRBV28 to TRBJ2-4; TRBD1 agrees at 7 bases. The germline gives CDR1 MDHEN, CDR2 SYDVKM. The CDR3 is made up of 14 amino acids. V dropped 6 bases and J dropped 2; count of bases not matched to a gene: 4.

The chain has TRBV9 and TRBJ2-5; D is unclear. The CDR3 covers 14 residues. V was clipped by 0 bases and J by 3 bases, with 9 bases between them. Looked up from germline, CDR1 is SGDLS and CDR2 is YYNGEE. The CDR3 DNA reads as TGTGCCAGCAGCGTAGCCCCCCTAAAAGAGACCCAGTACTTC. Translating gives CASSVAPLKETQYF.

The genes are TRBV19 and TRBJ1-1; a weak D match, TRBD1 (6 bases). This CDR3 contains 12 residues. Germline loops: CDR1 LNHDA, CDR2 SQIVND (reference sequence). V was cut by 7 bases and J by 11 bases, with 17 bases left in between. The CDR3 DNA reads as TGTGCCAGTAACGGGGGGACAACTGGCGCTTTCTTT. Protein sequence: CASNGGTTGAFF.

The V call is TRBV27, the J call TRBJ2-1; 7 positions match TRBD1. J lost 4 bases, V lost 5 bases, and 2 bases had no gene match. The CDR3 consists of 13 residues. Germline CDR1 is MNHEY and CDR2 is SMNVEV (reference sequence). The CDR3 protein is CASSETGYNEQFF. The CDR3 DNA is TGTGCCAGCAGTGAGACAGGGTACAATGAGCAGTTCTTC.

V gene TRBV24-1 combines with J gene TRBJ2-3; 9 bases fit TRBD2. The germline V gene encodes CDR1 KGHDR and CDR2 SFDVKD. CDR3 length equals 15 residues. The trim removed 5 bases at V and 3 bases at J, leaving 5 bases unmatched. The CDR3 is CATSARGRGTDTQYF. The CDR3 nucleotides read TGTGCCACCAGTGCTCGCGGGAGGGGTACAGATACGCAGTATTTT.

V usage is TRBV24-1 and J usage is TRBJ2-2; 16 nucleotides line up with TRBD2. Losses at the gene ends were 3 bases for V and 0 bases for J; bases not matched to a gene: 6. Germline V gene sequence: CDR1 KGHDR, CDR2 SFDVKD. The CDR3 spans 20 residues. Here the CDR3 reads CATSDPGTSGRASNTGELFF. CDR3 bases: TGTGCCACCAGTGATCCCGGGACTAGCGGGAGGGCCTCGAACACCGGGGAGCTGTTTTTT.

V is TRBV28 and J is TRBJ1-2; tentatively, D is TRBD1 (5 bases). Per the germline V gene, CDR1 is MDHEN and CDR2 is SYDVKM. The CDR3 runs to 15 residues. The V and J ends lost 3 bases and 3 bases respectively, with 14 bases between them. This CDR3 is CASSLGGGEYYGYTF. The CDR3 DNA reads TGTGCCAGCAGTTTGGGGGGTGGGGAGTACTATGGCTACACCTTC.

V gene TRBV4-2 combines with J gene TRBJ2-7; a possible D gene is TRBD2 (5 bases). The CDR3 extends over 15 amino acids. CDR1 and CDR2 (germline): LGHNA, YNFKEQ. With 1 base removed from V and 0 bases from J, the gap between germline ends came to 10 bases. CDR3 nucleotides: TGTGCCAGCAGCCAAGTTTTGGGGAGCTCCTACGAGCAGTACTTC. Translating gives CASSQVLGSSYEQYF.

V is TRBV19 and J is TRBJ1-6; tentatively, D is TRBD1 (5 bases). The CDR3 consists of 16 residues. CDR1 LNHDA and CDR2 SQIVND come from the germline V gene (reference sequence). V lost 4 bases, J lost 8 bases, and 18 bases lay in between. DNA of the CDR3: TGTGCCAGTAGTACACATGGACGGGGGACGGATTCACCCCTCCACTTT. The encoded protein is CASSTHGRGTDSPLHF.

The chain is built from TRBV28 and TRBJ2-7; possible D gene TRBD1, 5 bases. V was pared by 2 bases and J by 0 bases, with 11 bases between. The germline V gene has CDR1 MDHEN and CDR2 SYDVKM. The CDR3 runs 15 residues. This CDR3 is CASSLSQGSSYEQYF. In nucleotides, the CDR3 is TGTGCCAGCAGTTTAAGCCAGGGTAGCTCCTACGAGCAGTACTTC.

This chain links TRBV10-2 with TRBJ1-4; 8 bases align to TRBD1. The CDR3 runs 15 residues. Looked up from germline, CDR1 is WSHSY and CDR2 is SAAADI. V dropped 2 bases and J dropped 5; count of bases not matched to a gene: 4. DNA of the CDR3: TGCGCCAGCAGTGAGCAGGGGGCCGGGAATGAAAAACTGTTTTTT. Translation: CASSEQGAGNEKLFF.

The CDR3 bases are TGTGCCATCAGTGAGGCTTCGGGGGGTCCTAGCAATCAGCCCCAGCATTTT. Protein product: CAISEASGGPSNQPQHF. The chain uses TRBV10-3 and TRBJ1-5; tentatively, D is TRBD1 (5 bases). This CDR3 region has 17 residues. The germline gives CDR1 ENHRY, CDR2 SYGVKD. The germline V and J ends were trimmed by 2 bases and 0 bases, with 14 bases remaining between them.

The chain has TRBV5-6 and TRBJ2-7; weak D call: TRBD2 (5 bases). The CDR3 covers 12 residues. Germline V gives CDR1 SGHDT, CDR2 YYEEEE. The V end lost 1 base, the J end lost 9 bases, and 11 bases lay between the germline ends. The CDR3 sequence is CASSLLAGVQYF. The CDR3, as DNA: TGTGCCAGCAGCTTGTTGGCGGGTGTGCAGTACTTC.

The chain combines TRBV28 with TRBJ1-2; 7 bases fit TRBD1. The junction had 8 bases not matched to a gene; V was cut back by 7 bases and J by 6 bases. This CDR3 comprises 13 residues. Germline V gene lookup returns CDR1 MDHEN and CDR2 SYDVKM. The CDR3 loop reads CASNLEGTDGYTF. DNA of the CDR3: TGTGCCAGCAACCTTGAGGGGACAGATGGCTACACCTTC.

This chain connects TRBV4-2 to TRBJ1-2, with 7 positions matching TRBD1. This CDR3 region has 15 residues. The V gene's germline CDR1 is LGHNA and CDR2 YNFKEQ. After removal of 0 bases from V and 3 bases from J, the junction contained 4 bases not matched to a gene. CDR3 loop: CASSQDLRGDYGYTF. CDR3 DNA sequence: TGTGCCAGCAGCCAAGACCTCAGGGGGGACTATGGCTACACCTTC.

The chain employs TRBV4-3 and TRBJ2-1; D uncertain. Germline loops: CDR1 LGHNA, CDR2 YSLEER. The V end lost 0 bases, the J end lost 8 bases, and 8 bases lay between the germline ends. CDR3 length: 13 amino acids. The chain's CDR3 is CASSQDEVDEQFF. CDR3 coding DNA: TGCGCCAGCAGCCAAGATGAGGTAGATGAGCAGTTCTTC.

V gene TRBV9 combines with J gene TRBJ1-2; no reliable D call. CDR1 and CDR2 from the germline V gene are SGDLS and YYNGEE. The CDR3 consists of 16 residues. V was shortened by 5 bases and J by 2 bases, with 19 bases between the two germline ends. The CDR3 reads CASRSMEGSANYGYTF. The CDR3 coding sequence is TGTGCCAGCAGGTCAATGGAGGGTTCCGCGAACTATGGCTACACCTTC.

In this sample, this clone turned up a few times. The chain employs TRBV7-9 and TRBJ2-3; TRBD1 matches at 9 bases. CDR1 is SEHNR, CDR2 FQNEAQ, per germline (reference sequence). The length of the CDR3 is 15 residues. V lost 5 bases, J lost 2 bases, and 5 bases stayed unmatched. CDR3 DNA: TGTGCCAGCAGCCAGGGACAGGGTCACACAGATACGCAGTATTTT. As protein: CASSQGQGHTDTQYF. Drawing the rest from reference TRBV7-9 and TRBJ2-3, the complete variable domain is DTGVSQNPRHKITKRGQNVTFRCDPISEHNRLYWYRQTLGQGPEFLTYFQNEAQLEKSRLLSDRFSAERPKGSFSTLEIQRTEQGDSAMYLCASSQGQGHTDTQYFGPGTRLTVL.

This clone was seen once. CDR3 sequence reads: CASSLATLAGGQDTQYF. In DNA form, the CDR3 reads TGCGCCAGCAGCTTGGCGACTCTAGCGGGAGGGCAAGATACGCAGTATTTT. The chain joins TRBV5-1 to TRBJ2-3; TRBD2 agrees at 12 bases. The CDR3 runs to 17 residues. J lost 5 bases, V lost 0 bases, and 7 bases had no gene match. Germline loops: CDR1 SGHRS, CDR2 YFSETQ.

V gene TRBV19 combines with J gene TRBJ2-5; D may be TRBD1 (6 bases). Trimming removed 1 base at V and 4 bases at J, with 10 bases between. Germline V gene lookup returns CDR1 LNHDA and CDR2 SQIVND (reference sequence). The CDR3 is made up of 14 amino acids. As DNA, the CDR3 is TGTGCCAGTAGTATAGCTACAGGGAGAGAGACCCAGTACTTC. This codes for CASSIATGRETQYF.

The CDR3 is CASSISGAQETQYF. DNA of the CDR3: TGTGCCAGTAGTATAAGCGGGGCCCAAGAGACCCAGTACTTC. The chain has TRBV19 and TRBJ2-5; TRBD2 agrees at 7 bases. The germline V gene encodes CDR1 LNHDA and CDR2 SQIVND (reference sequence). The ends lost 2 bases at V and 1 base at J; junction bases unmatched: 1. The CDR3 runs 14 residues.